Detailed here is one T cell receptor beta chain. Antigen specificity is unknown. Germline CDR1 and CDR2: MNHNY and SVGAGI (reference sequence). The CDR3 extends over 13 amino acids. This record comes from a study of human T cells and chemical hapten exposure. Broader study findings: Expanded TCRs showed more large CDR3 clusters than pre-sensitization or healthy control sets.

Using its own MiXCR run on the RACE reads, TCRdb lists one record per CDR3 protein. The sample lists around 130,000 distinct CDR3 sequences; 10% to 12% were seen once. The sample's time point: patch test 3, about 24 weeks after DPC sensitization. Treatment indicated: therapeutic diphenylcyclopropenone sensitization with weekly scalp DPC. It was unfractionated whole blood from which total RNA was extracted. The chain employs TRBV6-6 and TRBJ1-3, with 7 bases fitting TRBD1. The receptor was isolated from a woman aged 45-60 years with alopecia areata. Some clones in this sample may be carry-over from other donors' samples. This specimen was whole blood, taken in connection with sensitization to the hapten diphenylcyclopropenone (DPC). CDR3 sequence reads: CALQGGSGNTIYF. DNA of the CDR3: TGTGCGTTGCAGGGGGGCTCTGGAAACACCATATATTTT.